This passage covers 23 T cell receptor beta chains from one sample sequenced in a study of cytomegalovirus exposure and HLA in healthy donors. Generated by immunoSEQ multiplex PCR, the TCRdb table keeps only in-frame clones and is missing some. Of roughly 120,000 clones listed, roughly 86% are singletons. Sequencing was carried out using PBMCs. The receptor source for this set is a man aged 30 to 39 in good health and CMV-seronegative.

The CDR3 DNA is TGTGCCAGCAGCCCGAAGGGGGCAGGGGGAAACACTGAAGCTTTCTTT. Translation: CASSPKGAGGNTEAFF. The V and J genes are TRBV5-6 and TRBJ1-1; 7 positions match TRBD1. Losses at the gene ends were 4 bases for V and 2 bases for J; bases not matched to a gene: 11. Per the germline V gene, CDR1 is SGHDT and CDR2 is YYEEEE. The CDR3 has 16 residues.

This clone was observed once. The rearrangement joins TRBV4-1 to TRBJ2-7; 9 bases agree with TRBD1. CDR1 is MGHRA and CDR2 is YSYEKL in the germline V gene. The CDR3 spans 16 residues. V was clipped by 5 bases and J by 2 bases; unmatched bases: 10. CDR3 protein: CASSKMSGTGTYEQYF. The CDR3, as DNA: TGCGCCAGCAGCAAGATGTCCGGGACAGGGACCTACGAGCAGTACTTC.

The chain has TRBV19 and TRBJ2-7; D possibly corresponds to TRBD2 (6 bases). The CDR3 contains 15 residues. CDR1 and CDR2 from the germline V gene are LNHDA and SQIVND (reference sequence). Trimming took off 6 bases at V and 0 bases at J, with 15 bases between the two ends. The CDR3 DNA reads TGTGCCAGTAGCCGGGGAGGCGTCAGCTCCTACGAGCAGTACTTC. Encoded protein: CASSRGGVSSYEQYF.

The rearrangement links TRBV19 to TRBJ1-2; D is unclear. Trimming took 7 bases from V and 3 from J, leaving 18 bases between them. The CDR3 has 15 residues. CDR1 and CDR2 (germline): LNHDA, SQIVND (reference sequence). CDR3 sequence reads: CASTTIRPGHYGYTF. CDR3 coding DNA: TGTGCCAGTACCACGATCCGTCCTGGCCACTATGGCTACACCTTC.

This clone came up once. The chain combines TRBV5-1 with TRBJ2-5; 11 bases are a match to TRBD2. The CDR3 length is 16 residues. Germline-derived CDR1 and CDR2 are SGHRS and YFSETQ. V lost 0 bases and J lost 2; bases outside the gene matches: 3. In DNA form, the CDR3 reads TGCGCCAGCAGCTTGGGACTAGCGGGGAGACAAGAGACCCAGTACTTC. Protein: CASSLGLAGRQETQYF.

This clone was recorded a few times. This sequence joins TRBV18 and TRBJ2-7; D might be TRBD1 (6 bases). Trimming left V 3 bases short and J 2 bases short, with 11 bases between. Germline V lookup: CDR1 KGHSH, CDR2 LQKENI. This CDR3 has 14 amino acids. CDR3 DNA sequence: TGTGCCAGCTCACCCCAGGGGATAACCTACGAGCAGTACTTC. It translates to CASSPQGITYEQYF.

The genes are TRBV5-1 and TRBJ1-3; D might be TRBD1 (5 bases). Germline loops: CDR1 SGHRS, CDR2 YFSETQ. With 2 bases removed from V and 2 bases from J, the gap between germline ends came to 8 bases. CDR3 size: 14 residues. CDR3 nucleotides: TGCGCCAGCAGCTTCGGGACTCCTGGAAACACCATATATTTT. Amino acids: CASSFGTPGNTIYF.

This clone was picked up one time. The V and J genes are TRBV27 and TRBJ2-7; 9 nucleotides agree with TRBD1. This CDR3 has 15 residues. V trimming: 6 bases; J trimming: 3 bases; junction bases outside the gene matches: 9. Germline CDR1 is MNHEY and CDR2 is SMNVEV (reference sequence). The CDR3 DNA reads as TGTGCCAGCAGCATCACGGGACAGGGTTACTACGAGCAGTACTTC. Its protein is CASSITGQGYYEQYF.

The chain links TRBV7-6 to TRBJ2-1; D is possibly TRBD1 (6 bases). Trimming took 3 bases from V and 7 from J, leaving 16 bases between them. Per the germline V gene, CDR1 is SGHVS and CDR2 is FNYEAQ. CDR3 size: 15 residues. CDR3 coding DNA: TGTGCCAGCAGCTTCACCCGGGACACCAGGAATGAGCAGTTCTTC. Translated: CASSFTRDTRNEQFF.

The V and J genes are TRBV27 and TRBJ1-1, with D unresolved. Germline loops: CDR1 MNHEY, CDR2 SMNVEV (reference sequence). The CDR3 is 14 residues long. With 3 bases removed from V and 0 bases from J, the gap between germline ends came to 8 bases. CDR3 nucleotides: TGTGCCAGCAGTTTGGTCGGGGTGAACACTGAAGCTTTCTTT. It is translated as CASSLVGVNTEAFF.

In this sample, this clone turned up once. J is TRBJ2-1 and V is TRBV9; 13 bases match TRBD2. This CDR3 comprises 19 residues. Per germline, CDR1 SGDLS and CDR2 YYNGEE. The trim removed 0 bases at V and 9 bases at J, leaving 15 bases unmatched. The chain's CDR3 is CASSVAERLAGGPPAEQFF. The CDR3, as DNA: TGTGCCAGCAGCGTAGCGGAAAGACTAGCGGGGGGTCCGCCGGCTGAGCAGTTCTTC.

This chain joins TRBV11-2 and TRBJ2-7, with unresolved D. Per the germline V gene, CDR1 is SGHAT and CDR2 is FQNNGV. The V gene lost 5 bases and the J gene lost 0 bases, with 5 bases spanning the gap. The CDR3 contains 12 residues. DNA for the CDR3: TGTGCCAGCAGCCTCTCCTCCTACGAGCAGTACTTC. Its protein product is CASSLSSYEQYF.

V usage is TRBV9 and J usage is TRBJ2-5; 7 bases align to TRBD2. Germline CDR1 SGDLS, CDR2 YYNGEE. Unmatched junction bases numbered 7, after V lost 4 bases and J lost 1 base. The CDR3 extends over 15 amino acids. CDR3 bases: TGTGCCAGCAGCTTCACTCCTAGCGGCCAAGAGACCCAGTACTTC. Translation: CASSFTPSGQETQYF. The whole variable domain, remainder taken from reference TRBV9 and TRBJ2-5, is DSGVTQTPKHLITATGQRVTLRCSPRSGDLSVYWYQQSLDQGLQFLIQYYNGEERAKGNILERFSAQQFPDLHSELNLSSLELGDSALYFCASSFTPSGQETQYFGPGTRLLVL.

V usage is TRBV7-2 and J usage is TRBJ2-1; 7 positions match TRBD1. CDR1 and CDR2 from the germline V gene are SGHTA and FQGNSA. There are 15 residues in the CDR3. The V gene end was trimmed by 3 bases and the J gene end by 3 bases; junction bases not matched to a gene: 5. The CDR3 DNA sequence: TGTGCCAGCAGCTTTCGCCAGGGGGACTACAATGAGCAGTTCTTC. Protein sequence: CASSFRQGDYNEQFF.

CDR3 bases: TGTGCCAGCAGCCCCCACTCGACAGGGAACACTGAAGCTTTCTTT. Its translation is CASSPHSTGNTEAFF. The gene calls are TRBV9 and TRBJ1-1, with TRBD1 as a possible D gene (6 bases). In germline, CDR1 is SGDLS, CDR2 YYNGEE. There are 15 residues in the CDR3. Trimming removed 4 bases from V and 1 base from J, with 14 bases in between. Supplemented by reference TRBV9 and TRBJ1-1, the full variable domain reads DSGVTQTPKHLITATGQRVTLRCSPRSGDLSVYWYQQSLDQGLQFLIQYYNGEERAKGNILERFSAQQFPDLHSELNLSSLELGDSALYFCASSPHSTGNTEAFFGQGTRLTVV.

This chain connects TRBV6-1 to TRBJ2-3; 11 nucleotides align to TRBD1. Germline values: CDR1 MNHNS, CDR2 SASEGT. The CDR3 runs to 16 residues. J was trimmed by 3 bases and V by 4 bases; bases with no gene match: 6. The CDR3 protein is CASSARTGGQTDTQYF. The CDR3 DNA reads as TGTGCCAGCAGTGCCCGGACAGGGGGCCAGACAGATACGCAGTATTTT.

CDR3 region: CASSLDHTDTQYF. CDR3 sequence (DNA): TGCGCCAGCAGCTTGGATCACACAGATACGCAGTATTTT. The chain has TRBV5-1 and TRBJ2-3; D is ambiguous. CDR3 length: 13 amino acids. Between the trimmed V and J ends, which lost 0 bases and 2 bases, there was a span of 4 bases. Per germline, CDR1 SGHRS and CDR2 YFSETQ.

This clone occurred a few times. The chain combines TRBV19 with TRBJ1-5; 9 bases map to TRBD1. Trimming removed 9 bases from V and 3 bases from J; junction bases left unmatched: 3. The germline V gene encodes CDR1 LNHDA and CDR2 SQIVND (reference sequence). This CDR3 is 13 amino acids long. The CDR3 DNA sequence: TGTGCCAGCTGGGACAGGGTCAATCAGCCCCAGCATTTT. Translating gives CASWDRVNQPQHF.

The chain carries TRBV7-9 and TRBJ1-5, with D tentatively TRBD1 (6 bases). The V gene lost 5 bases and the J gene lost 6 bases, with 8 bases spanning the gap. The CDR3 runs 12 residues. Germline lookup yields CDR1 SEHNR and CDR2 FQNEAQ (reference sequence). CDR3 nucleotides: TGTGCCAGCAGCCAGGGGACTCAGCCCCAGCATTTT. Amino acids: CASSQGTQPQHF.

V gene TRBV11-2 combines with J gene TRBJ2-1; D unclear. This CDR3 spans 11 amino acids. Per the germline V gene, CDR1 is SGHAT and CDR2 is FQNNGV. Trimming cost V 5 bases and J 7 bases, with 6 bases left between them. Written as DNA, the CDR3 is TGTGCCAGCAGCACTTTAAATGAGCAGTTCTTC. It is translated as CASSTLNEQFF.

The chain couples TRBV19 to TRBJ2-2, with 8 bases fitting TRBD1. The CDR3 consists of 18 residues. Trimming removed 3 bases from V and 2 bases from J; junction bases left unmatched: 11. The germline V gene has CDR1 LNHDA and CDR2 SQIVND (reference sequence). Here the CDR3 reads CASSIIDRGRGNTGELFF. CDR3 bases: TGTGCCAGTAGTATTATCGACAGGGGTCGGGGAAACACCGGGGAGCTGTTTTTT.

This clone was found once. The chain carries TRBV11-1 and TRBJ1-1, with 8 bases fitting TRBD1. V dropped 5 bases and J dropped 1; count of bases not matched to a gene: 9. The CDR3 runs 16 residues. From germline, CDR1 is SGHAT and CDR2 FQDESV (reference sequence). CDR3 coding DNA: TGTGCCAGCAGCCCACCGAGGGGACAGGCGAACACTGAAGCTTTCTTT. Amino acids: CASSPPRGQANTEAFF.

The chain is built from TRBV5-5 and TRBJ1-5, with D unclear. Deletions cut 0 bases from V and 7 bases from J, with 11 bases between. The CDR3 runs to 14 residues. Germline loops: CDR1 SGHKS, CDR2 YYEKEE (reference sequence). DNA for the CDR3: TGTGCCAGCAGCTTGGGTCCTGTAGTGCAGCCCCAGCATTTT. This sequence encodes CASSLGPVVQPQHF.